Shown below are 22 T cell receptor beta chains from a single sample sequenced in a study of T-cell reconstitution after alpha-beta-depleted transplantation in children. Unique molecular identifiers were used in preparing the TCRbeta library. TCRdb passed the PCR reads through MiXCR, listing each CDR3 protein once. This sample yields some 290,000 distinct CDR3 sequences, of which about a quarter are seen a single time; around 9.9% belongs to the top ten. The sequenced sample was PBMCs, mostly from graft donor cells, obtained 180 days after TCRalphabeta/CD19-depleted stem cell transplant. Receptors originate from a male patient younger than 18 who had a stem cell transplant for acute lymphoblastic leukemia, so the T cells may come from the graft donor.

A few counts support this clonotype. The V call is TRBV4-1, the J call TRBJ2-7; maybe TRBD2 (6 bases). V was pared by 3 bases and J by 0 bases, with 9 bases between. Per germline, CDR1 MGHRA and CDR2 YSYEKL. This CDR3 is 14 amino acids long. As DNA, the CDR3 is TGCGCCAGCAGCCAGGGACTGTACTCCTACGAGCAGTACTTC. As protein: CASSQGLYSYEQYF.

This clonotype was seen a handful of times. CDR3 sequence (DNA): TGTGCCAGCAGCGGAGAGGTGTCGGCCAGAATGGCTGAAGCTTTCTTT. It encodes CASSGEVSARMAEAFF. The chain recombines TRBV9 with TRBJ1-1; D not resolved. The CDR3 covers 16 residues. The V end was cut by 3 bases, the J end by 6 bases, with 21 bases between. Germline assignment: CDR1 SGDLS and CDR2 YYNGEE.

The chain links TRBV7-9 to TRBJ2-3, with 7 positions matching TRBD1. The CDR3 covers 15 residues. The J segment lost 2 bases and the V segment lost 4 bases, leaving 6 bases of the junction unmatched. Germline V gene lookup returns CDR1 SEHNR and CDR2 FQNEAQ (reference sequence). CDR3 loop: CASSSRDSFTDTQYF. The CDR3 coding sequence is TGTGCCAGCAGCTCACGGGACAGCTTCACAGATACGCAGTATTTT.

The chain employs TRBV5-4 and TRBJ2-3; 7 bases agree with TRBD1. The germline V gene encodes CDR1 SGHNT and CDR2 YYREEE (reference sequence). The CDR3 is 16 residues long. Trimming removed 4 bases from V and 3 bases from J; junction bases left unmatched: 11. CDR3 coding DNA: TGTGCCAGCAGCCCCCCCACAGGGGTGGGGACAGATACGCAGTATTTT. It translates to CASSPPTGVGTDTQYF. The variable domain in full, with the rest retrieved from reference TRBV5-4 and TRBJ2-3, is ETGVTQSPTHLIKTRGQQVTLRCSSQSGHNTVSWYQQALGQGPQFIFQYYREEENGRGNFPPRFSGLQFPNYSSELNVNALELDDSALYLCASSPPTGVGTDTQYFGPGTRLTVL.

This clonotype has only a few counts. The rearrangement links TRBV27 to TRBJ2-2; D gene uncertain. CDR3 size: 12 residues. Trimming stripped 0 bases from V and 6 bases from J, with 2 bases between. Germline V lookup: CDR1 MNHEY, CDR2 SMNVEV (reference sequence). The CDR3 protein is CASSLSAGELFF. The CDR3 nucleotides are TGTGCCAGCAGTTTATCGGCCGGGGAGCTGTTTTTT.

This clonotype came up a few times. The rearrangement joins TRBV12-3 or TRBV12-4 to TRBJ1-2; possibly TRBD1 for D (6 bases). This CDR3 has 14 amino acids. Between the trimmed V and J ends, which lost 3 bases and 2 bases, there was a span of 10 bases. In nucleotides, the CDR3 is TGTGCCAGCAGTTTTCAGACAGGAAACTATGGCTACACCTTC. Translating it yields CASSFQTGNYGYTF.

The chain couples TRBV7-9 to TRBJ2-3; maybe TRBD1 (6 bases). V dropped 6 bases and J dropped 4 bases, with 14 bases sitting between them. Germline CDR1 and CDR2: SEHNR and FQNEAQ (reference sequence). The CDR3 loop spans 14 amino acids. The CDR3 DNA is TGTGCCAGCAGTCCAGGGGTTTCCGCAGATACGCAGTATTTT. It encodes CASSPGVSADTQYF.

This rearrangement joins TRBV5-1 to TRBJ1-4; 8 bases are shared with TRBD1. The CDR3 is 15 amino acids. Germline CDR1 SGHRS, CDR2 YFSETQ. The ends lost 1 base at V and 7 bases at J; junction bases unmatched: 6. The CDR3 nucleotides are TGCGCCAGCAGCTTGTCGCAGGGGGCGCTTGAAAAACTGTTTTTT. This translates into CASSLSQGALEKLFF.

This chain connects TRBV4-1 to TRBJ1-5, with D perhaps matching TRBD1 (6 bases). Trimming stripped 2 bases from V and 1 base from J, with 12 bases between. Germline CDR1 reads MGHRA; CDR2 reads YSYEKL. The CDR3 consists of 16 residues. The CDR3 is CASSQSGQGSNQPQHF. For the CDR3, the DNA is TGCGCCAGCAGCCAATCGGGGCAGGGGAGCAATCAGCCCCAGCATTTT.

This clonotype has a handful of counts. The chain is built from TRBV15 and TRBJ2-7; 9 nucleotides line up with TRBD1. The V gene's germline CDR1 is LNHNV and CDR2 YYDKDF (reference sequence). This CDR3 has 15 amino acids. With 5 bases clipped from V and 2 bases from J, the junction kept 7 bases outside the gene matches. The CDR3 sequence is CATSGQTGGPYEQYF. CDR3 DNA: TGTGCCACCAGCGGACAGACAGGGGGTCCCTACGAGCAGTACTTC.

This clonotype was detected a few times. The genes are TRBV5-6 and TRBJ2-7; D is perhaps TRBD2 (5 bases). Trimming removed 1 base from V and 7 bases from J, with 9 bases in between. In germline, CDR1 is SGHDT, CDR2 YYEEEE. The CDR3 spans 12 residues. CDR3 protein: CASSLIGREQYF. The CDR3 nucleotides are TGTGCCAGCAGCTTGATAGGGAGAGAGCAGTACTTC.

This clonotype was observed once. The V and J genes are TRBV20-1 and TRBJ2-5; TRBD2 might be the D (5 bases). CDR1 DFQATT and CDR2 SNEGSKA come from the germline V gene (reference sequence). This CDR3 region has 12 residues. Trimming took off 6 bases at V and 0 bases at J, with 8 bases between the two ends. CDR3 nucleotide sequence: TGCAGTGCCGGGAATCACCAAGAGACCCAGTACTTC. Translating gives CSAGNHQETQYF.

As for this clonotype: Relative to the germline gene, one junction end is altered; a read error may explain this. The rearrangement uses TRBV10-1 and TRBJ2-1, with 11 bases matching TRBD2. The CDR3 loop spans 16 amino acids. Germline-derived CDR1 and CDR2 are WNHNN and SYGVQD (reference sequence). The CDR3 bases are TGCGCCAGCAGTGAGGGTCTAGCGGGAGGTTACAATGAGCAGATCTTC. Translating it yields CASSEGLAGGYNEQIF.

CDR3 region: CASSLKPLGGETQYF. The DNA of the CDR3 is TGTGCCAGCAGCTTAAAACCGCTGGGAGGGGAGACCCAGTACTTC. The chain is built from TRBV7-3 and TRBJ2-5, with 7 positions matching TRBD2. Looked up from germline, CDR1 is SGHTA and CDR2 is FQGTGA. Trimming cost V 1 base and J 5 bases; bases outside gene matches: 7. There are 15 residues in the CDR3. The complete variable domain, with remaining parts taken from reference TRBV7-3 and TRBJ2-5, reads GAGVSQTPSNKVTEKGKYVELRCDPISGHTALYWYRQSLGQGPEFLIYFQGTGAADDSGLPNDRFFAVRPEGSVSTLKIQRTERGDSAVYLCASSLKPLGGETQYFGPGTRLLVL.

This clonotype was picked up a small number of times. The chain employs TRBV5-1 and TRBJ2-5, with TRBD1 matching 10 bases. With 4 bases clipped from V and 5 bases from J, the junction kept 8 bases outside the gene matches. The CDR3 contains 15 residues. Germline assignment: CDR1 SGHRS and CDR2 YFSETQ. The CDR3 spells CASSVGDRGGETQYF. As DNA, the CDR3 is TGCGCCAGCAGCGTAGGGGACAGGGGTGGCGAGACCCAGTACTTC.

This rearrangement joins TRBV4-2 to TRBJ2-1, with D perhaps assigned TRBD1 or TRBD2 (5 bases each). The germline V gene has CDR1 LGHNA and CDR2 YNFKEQ. This CDR3 contains 17 residues. The ends were cut back, 4 bases at V and 10 bases at J, with 26 bases in the middle. CDR3 sequence reads: CASSPEPRGSYRIEQFF. CDR3 in DNA: TGTGCCAGCAGCCCAGAACCCCGGGGCAGCTATCGTATCGAGCAGTTCTTC.

The table lists this clonotype with a few counts. The chain links TRBV20-1 to TRBJ2-7; 9 bases are shared with TRBD1. V lost 6 bases and J lost 4; bases outside the gene matches: 7. From germline, CDR1 is DFQATT and CDR2 SNEGSKA (reference sequence). The CDR3 extends over 13 amino acids. The CDR3 DNA sequence: TGCAGTGCCCCCGGACAGGGGAGATACGAGCAGTACTTC. Translation: CSAPGQGRYEQYF.

This clonotype turned up a few times. The chain is built from TRBV20-1 and TRBJ2-1, with 12 bases matching TRBD2. Per germline, CDR1 DFQATT and CDR2 SNEGSKA (reference sequence). The CDR3 runs 19 residues. Losses at the gene ends were 0 bases for V and 0 bases for J; bases not matched to a gene: 9. CDR3 in amino acids: CSARDIVGLAGSSYNEQFF. CDR3 DNA: TGCAGTGCTAGAGATATAGTCGGACTAGCGGGGAGCTCCTACAATGAGCAGTTCTTC.

This clonotype was recorded a few times. The chain recombines TRBV5-1 with TRBJ1-4; 7 bases are a match to TRBD1. The J segment lost 11 bases and the V segment lost 2 bases, leaving 9 bases of the junction unmatched. Germline values: CDR1 SGHRS, CDR2 YFSETQ. The CDR3 totals 14 residues. For the CDR3, the DNA is TGCGCCAGCAGCTTCCGGCAGGGGGGTGAGAAACTGTTTTTT. Protein product: CASSFRQGGEKLFF.

This clonotype turned up a few times. The chain has TRBV6-5 and TRBJ1-2, with D tentatively TRBD1 (6 bases). Trimming took 0 bases from V and 2 from J, leaving 13 bases between them. Germline CDR1 and CDR2: MNHEY and SVGAGI. This CDR3 contains 16 residues. The CDR3 loop is CASSYSNRGRNYGYTF. The CDR3 DNA reads as TGTGCCAGCAGTTACTCTAATAGGGGGAGGAACTATGGCTACACCTTC.

V and J are TRBV30 and TRBJ2-7, with 7 bases aligning to TRBD2. The germline V gene encodes CDR1 GTSNPN and CDR2 SVGIG (reference sequence). Germline trimming cut 8 bases from V and 3 bases from J; bases unmatched to any gene: 10. CDR3 length: 13 amino acids. CDR3 nucleotides: TGTGCCCTGGGGCTAGCGGCGAACTACGAGCAGTACTTC. This encodes CALGLAANYEQYF.

The chain recombines TRBV24-1 with TRBJ2-3, with no clear D. The CDR3 length is 14 residues. V was cut by 7 bases and J by 0 bases, with 10 bases left in between. CDR1 KGHDR and CDR2 SFDVKD come from the germline V gene. CDR3 nucleotides: TGTGCCACCAGATCGCAGGATAGCACAGATACGCAGTATTTT. As protein: CATRSQDSTDTQYF.